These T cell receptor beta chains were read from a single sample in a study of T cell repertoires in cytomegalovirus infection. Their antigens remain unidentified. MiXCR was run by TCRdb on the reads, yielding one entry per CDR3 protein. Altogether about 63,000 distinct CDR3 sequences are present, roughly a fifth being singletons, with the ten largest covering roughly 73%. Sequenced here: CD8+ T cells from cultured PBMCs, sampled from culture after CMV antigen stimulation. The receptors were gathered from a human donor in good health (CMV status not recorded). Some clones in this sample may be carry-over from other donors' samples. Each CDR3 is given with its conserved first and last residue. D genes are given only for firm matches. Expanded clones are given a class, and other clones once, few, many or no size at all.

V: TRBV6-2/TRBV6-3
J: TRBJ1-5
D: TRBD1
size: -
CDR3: CASSYRAGGQPQHF
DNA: TGTGCCAGCAGTTACCGGGCAGGGGGTCAGCCCCAGCATTTT

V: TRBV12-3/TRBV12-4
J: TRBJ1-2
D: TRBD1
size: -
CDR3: CASSQIGGQGKVSGYTF
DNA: TGTGCCAGCAGTCAAATAGGAGGACAGGGGAAAGTGAGCGGCTACACCTTC

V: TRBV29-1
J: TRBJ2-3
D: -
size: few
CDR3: CSVDGVESTDTQYF
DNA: TGCAGCGTTGACGGGGTAGAGAGCACAGATACGCAGTATTTT

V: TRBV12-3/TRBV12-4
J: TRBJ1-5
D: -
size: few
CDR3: CASSLFEGRQPQHF
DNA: TGTGCCAGCAGTTTATTTGAGGGAAGACAGCCCCAGCATTTT

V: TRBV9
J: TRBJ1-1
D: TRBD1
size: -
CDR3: CASSEGQGINTEAFF
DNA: TGTGCCAGCAGCGAGGGACAGGGTATAAACACTGAAGCTTTCTTT

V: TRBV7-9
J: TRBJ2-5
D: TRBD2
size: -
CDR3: CASRSGLAGETQYF
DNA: TGTGCCAGCAGATCGGGACTAGCGGGAGAGACCCAGTACTTC

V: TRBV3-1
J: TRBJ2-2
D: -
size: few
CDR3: CASSQDGGRNTGELFF
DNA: TGTGCCAGCAGCCAAGATGGAGGAAGAAACACCGGGGAGCTGTTTTTT

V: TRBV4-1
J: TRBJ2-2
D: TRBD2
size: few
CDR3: CASRLFGGYTGELFF
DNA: TGCGCCAGCAGACTCTTCGGGGGGTACACCGGGGAGCTGTTTTTT

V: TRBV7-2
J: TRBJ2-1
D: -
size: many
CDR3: CASSPGTAWASNEQFF
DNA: TGTGCCAGCAGCCCCGGGACCGCTTGGGCCTCCAATGAGCAGTTCTTC

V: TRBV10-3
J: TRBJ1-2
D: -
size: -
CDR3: CAISEIIRSYGYTF
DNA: TGTGCCATCAGTGAGATTATTAGAAGCTATGGCTACACCTTC

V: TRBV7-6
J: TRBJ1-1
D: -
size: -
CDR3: CASSPGRSLEAFF
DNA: TGTGCCAGCAGCCCTGGACGGAGCCTTGAAGCTTTCTTT

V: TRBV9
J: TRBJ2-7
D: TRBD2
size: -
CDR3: CASSAGGGLSSYEQYF
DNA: TGTGCCAGCAGCGCGGGGGGGGGATTGAGCTCCTACGAGCAGTACTTC

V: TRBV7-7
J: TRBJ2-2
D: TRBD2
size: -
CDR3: CASSLWREGTGELFF
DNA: TGTGCTAGCAGCTTATGGCGGGAGGGCACCGGGGAGCTGTTTTTT

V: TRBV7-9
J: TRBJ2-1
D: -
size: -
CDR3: CASSLRDLGVEQFF
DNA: TGTGCCAGCAGCTTACGCGATTTAGGGGTTGAGCAGTTCTTC

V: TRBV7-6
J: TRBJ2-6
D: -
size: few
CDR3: CASSLAREGSLSGANVLTF
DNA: TGTGCCAGCAGCTTAGCGCGCGAAGGGTCCTTATCTGGGGCCAACGTCCTGACTTTC

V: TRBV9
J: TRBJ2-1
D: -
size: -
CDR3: CASSGRAALSSEQFF
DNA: TGTGCCAGCAGCGGCCGGGCCGCGTTATCCAGTGAGCAGTTCTTC

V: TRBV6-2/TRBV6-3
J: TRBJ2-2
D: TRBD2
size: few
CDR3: CASRPRASGGTGELFF
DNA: TGTGCCAGCAGACCTAGGGCTAGCGGGGGAACCGGGGAGCTGTTTTTT

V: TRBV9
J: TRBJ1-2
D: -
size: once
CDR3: CASRDRNYGYTF
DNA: TGTGCCAGCAGAGACAGGAACTATGGCTACACCTTC

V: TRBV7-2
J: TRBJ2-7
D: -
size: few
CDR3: CASSSGQGLPGLPFSTSYEQYF
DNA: TGTGCCAGCAGCTCCGGACAGGGCCTTCCGGGACTACCATTCTCAACCTCCTACGAGCAGTACTTC

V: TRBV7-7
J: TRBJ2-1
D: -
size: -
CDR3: CASSLAGSYEQFF
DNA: TGTGCCAGCAGCTTAGCAGGTAGCTATGAGCAGTTCTTC

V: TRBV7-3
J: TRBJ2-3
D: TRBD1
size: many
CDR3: CASNSNPRQGEDTQYF
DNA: TGTGCCAGCAACTCTAATCCTAGACAGGGGGAAGATACGCAGTATTTT

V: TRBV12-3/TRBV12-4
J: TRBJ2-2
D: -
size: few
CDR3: CASSYVDTGELLF
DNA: TGTGCCAGCAGTTACGTGGACACCGGGGAGCTGCTTTTT

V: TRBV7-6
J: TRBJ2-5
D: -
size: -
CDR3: CASSLALWARETQYF
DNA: TGTGCCAGCAGCTTAGCACTCTGGGCGCGGGAGACCCAGTACTTC

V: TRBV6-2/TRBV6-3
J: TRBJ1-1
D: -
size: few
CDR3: CASTTRQVQTEAFF
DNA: TGTGCCAGCACCACCAGACAGGTACAGACCGAAGCTTTCTTT

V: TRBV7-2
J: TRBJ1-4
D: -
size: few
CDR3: CASSLGRSNEKLFF
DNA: TGTGCCAGCAGCTTGGGCCGCTCTAATGAAAAACTGTTTTTT

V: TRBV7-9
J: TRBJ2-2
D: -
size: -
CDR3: CASGGTRPEELFF
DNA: TGTGCCAGCGGAGGCACTCGACCCGAGGAGCTGTTTTTT

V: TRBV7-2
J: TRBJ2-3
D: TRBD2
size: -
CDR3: CASSLRLAGEGDTQYF
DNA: TGTGCCAGCAGCTTAAGACTAGCGGGGGAGGGAGATACGCAGTATTTT

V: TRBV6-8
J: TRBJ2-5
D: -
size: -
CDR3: CATSSSAPATPQYF
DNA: TGTGCCACCTCTTCCTCGGCTCCTGCGACGCCCCAGTACTTC

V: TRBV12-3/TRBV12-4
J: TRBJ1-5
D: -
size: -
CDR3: CASRPGYSNQPQHF
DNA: TGTGCCAGCAGGCCGGGGTATAGCAATCAGCCCCAGCATTTT

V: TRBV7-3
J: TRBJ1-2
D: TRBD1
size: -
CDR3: CASSLRARPDRGSDGYTF
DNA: TGTGCCAGCAGCTTAAGAGCTCGCCCGGACAGGGGATCGGATGGCTACACCTTC

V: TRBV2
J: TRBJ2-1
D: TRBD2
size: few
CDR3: CASSLFPSGGQEGTYNEQFF
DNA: TGTGCCAGCAGCCTTTTTCCTAGCGGGGGCCAAGAAGGGACCTACAATGAGCAGTTCTTC

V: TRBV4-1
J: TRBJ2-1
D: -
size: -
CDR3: CASSPSGRTLNEQFF
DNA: TGCGCCAGCAGCCCGTCGGGGAGGACCCTCAATGAGCAGTTCTTC

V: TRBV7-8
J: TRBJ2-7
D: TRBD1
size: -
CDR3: CASSARQGSRNEQYF
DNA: TGTGCCAGCAGCGCAAGACAGGGGTCGCGGAACGAGCAGTACTTC

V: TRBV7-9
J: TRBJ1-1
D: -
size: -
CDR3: CASSPILRGEAFF
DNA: TGTGCCAGCAGCCCGATTTTGAGGGGTGAAGCTTTCTTT

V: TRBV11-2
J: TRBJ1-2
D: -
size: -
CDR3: CASSLSLGSGGGYTF
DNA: TGTGCCAGCAGCTTATCCCTTGGGTCCGGCGGTGGCTACACCTTC

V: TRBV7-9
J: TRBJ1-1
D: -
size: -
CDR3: CASTGIGYTEAFF
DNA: TGTGCCAGCACAGGGATTGGGTACACTGAAGCTTTCTTT

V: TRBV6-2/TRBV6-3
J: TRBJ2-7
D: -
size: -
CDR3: CASRRLGDGPYEQYF
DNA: TGTGCCAGCAGACGTTTGGGGGATGGCCCCTACGAGCAGTACTTC

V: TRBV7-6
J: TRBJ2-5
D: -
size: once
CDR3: CASSLLLPPRGVARQETQYF
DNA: TGTGCCAGCAGCTTATTGCTCCCACCCCGCGGGGTAGCACGCCAAGAGACCCAGTACTTC

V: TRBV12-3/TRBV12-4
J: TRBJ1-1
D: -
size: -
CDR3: CASTPTHREAFF
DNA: TGTGCCAGCACGCCTACACATCGTGAAGCTTTCTTT

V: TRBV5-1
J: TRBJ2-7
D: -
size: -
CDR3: CASSPEPPGLTSYEQYF
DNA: TGCGCCAGCAGCCCCGAACCCCCAGGGCTAACCTCCTACGAGCAGTACTTC

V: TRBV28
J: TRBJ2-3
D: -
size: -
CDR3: CASSPGWDTQYF
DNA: TGTGCCAGCAGCCCGGGATGGGATACGCAGTATTTT

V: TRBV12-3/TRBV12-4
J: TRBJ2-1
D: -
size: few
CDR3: CASSLMGNEQFF
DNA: TGTGCCAGCAGTTTAATGGGCAATGAGCAGTTCTTC

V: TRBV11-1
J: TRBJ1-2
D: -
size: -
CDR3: CASSFAQGNYGYTF
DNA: TGTGCCAGCAGCTTCGCCCAGGGGAACTATGGCTACACCTTC

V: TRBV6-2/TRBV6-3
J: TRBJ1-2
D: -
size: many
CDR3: CASTTRGFGYTF
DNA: TGTGCCAGCACCACCAGGGGTTTTGGCTACACCTTC

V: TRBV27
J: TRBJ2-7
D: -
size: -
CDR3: CASGGLSSYEQYF
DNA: TGTGCCAGCGGAGGACTGAGCTCCTACGAGCAGTACTTC

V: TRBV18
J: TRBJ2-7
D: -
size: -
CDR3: CASSPPEQGGRYEQYF
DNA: TGTGCCAGCTCACCACCCGAACAGGGTGGTCGATACGAGCAGTACTTC